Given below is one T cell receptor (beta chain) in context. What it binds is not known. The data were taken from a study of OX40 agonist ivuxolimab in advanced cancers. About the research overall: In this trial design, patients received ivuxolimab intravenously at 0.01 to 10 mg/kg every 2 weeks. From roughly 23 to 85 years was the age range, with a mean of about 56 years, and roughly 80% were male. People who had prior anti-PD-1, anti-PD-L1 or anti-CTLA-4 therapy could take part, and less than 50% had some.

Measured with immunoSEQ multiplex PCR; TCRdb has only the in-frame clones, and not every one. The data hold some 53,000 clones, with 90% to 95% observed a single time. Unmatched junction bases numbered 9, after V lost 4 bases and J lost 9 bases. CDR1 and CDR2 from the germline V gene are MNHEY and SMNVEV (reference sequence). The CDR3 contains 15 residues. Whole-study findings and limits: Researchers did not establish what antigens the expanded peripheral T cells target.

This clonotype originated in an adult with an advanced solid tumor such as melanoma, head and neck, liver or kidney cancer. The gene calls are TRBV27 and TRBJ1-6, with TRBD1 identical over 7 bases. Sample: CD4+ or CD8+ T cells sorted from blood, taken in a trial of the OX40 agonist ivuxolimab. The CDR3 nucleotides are TGTGCCAGCAGTTCATGGCGAGACAGGGCTTCACCCCTCCACTTT. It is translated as CASSSWRDRASPLHF.